This entry describes one T cell receptor (beta chain). In the authors' methods: Scientists estimated how many nucleated cells there were by amplifying reference gene primers. Data came from immunoSEQ multiplex PCR; TCRdb stores just in-frame clones and leaves some out. That table is the source of V, J and clone size, and D and trimming were worked out from the DNA. The data show around 140,000 clones, 88% seen once. This entry belongs to a study of blood T cell repertoires in COVID-19. Study-wide context: PBMCs, B-cell-depleted T cells, or T cells were the source of the cDNA or gDNA that made up the material.

This TCR was sampled from a man in his 70s with acute or convalescent COVID-19. Sequenced: peripheral blood.

The CDR3 nucleotides are TGCGCCAGCAGTGCGGCGGGGGCCACGGTGGATACGCAGTATTTT. Its translation is CASSAAGATVDTQYF. The chain employs TRBV10-1 and TRBJ2-3; tentatively, D is TRBD2 (7 bases). Trimming took off 4 bases at V and 6 bases at J, with 17 bases between the two ends. Germline CDR1 reads WNHNN; CDR2 reads SYGVQD (reference sequence). This CDR3 has 15 residues.